The rows below give T cell receptor beta chains drawn from one sample of a study of T cell changes during pregnancy in multiple sclerosis. Libraries were prepared by immunoSEQ multiplex PCR; TCRdb keeps only in-frame clonotypes and omits some of them. The sample carries 60,000 or so clones, around 89% recorded once. The source was peripheral blood, collected in the first trimester of pregnancy. The origin of the receptors is a female donor with multiple sclerosis, enrolled in a pregnancy study. The CDR3 runs from the conserved cysteine through the conserved F or W. A D gene is named only where the DNA matches it firmly. For some rows the clone size is stated as once, few or many, or as a class when expanded; others skip it.

cdr3_nt: TGTGCCAGCACCTACCTGACGGGGGGCACCTATGGCTACACCTTC
cdr3_aa: CASTYLTGGTYGYTF
j_call: TRBJ1-2
v_call: TRBV5-5
d_call: NA
clone_size: NA

cdr3_nt: TGTGCCAGTAGTTCAGCGACCTCTGGAAACACCATATATTTT
cdr3_aa: CASSSATSGNTIYF
j_call: TRBJ1-3
v_call: TRBV19
d_call: NA
clone_size: few

cdr3_nt: TGTGCCAGCAGCCCCACCGGGACTTCGGTGAGCGAGCAGTACTTC
cdr3_aa: CASSPTGTSVSEQYF
j_call: TRBJ2-7
v_call: TRBV5-4
d_call: NA
clone_size: NA

cdr3_nt: TGTGCCAGCAGCTTAGGGATCCCGGCGACTAGCGTCTACAATGAGCAGTTCTTC
cdr3_aa: CASSLGIPATSVYNEQFF
j_call: TRBJ2-1
v_call: TRBV7-9
d_call: TRBD2
clone_size: NA

cdr3_nt: TGTGCCAGTAGTATGAGCGGGGGGGCCTACGATGAGCAGTTCTTC
cdr3_aa: CASSMSGGAYDEQFF
j_call: TRBJ2-1
v_call: TRBV19
d_call: TRBD2
clone_size: NA

cdr3_nt: TGTGCCAGCAGCTTGACAGGCTCTGGGGCCAACGTCCTGACTTTC
cdr3_aa: CASSLTGSGANVLTF
j_call: TRBJ2-6
v_call: TRBV4-2
d_call: NA
clone_size: NA

cdr3_nt: TGTGCCAGCAGCTTTCGGGGGGGTGAAAAACTGTTTTTT
cdr3_aa: CASSFRGGEKLFF
j_call: TRBJ1-4
v_call: TRBV11-2
d_call: NA
clone_size: NA

cdr3_nt: TGTGCCAGCAGCTTAGCGGGAGTGGCCTACAATGAGCAGTTCTTC
cdr3_aa: CASSLAGVAYNEQFF
j_call: TRBJ2-1
v_call: TRBV7-8
d_call: NA
clone_size: NA

cdr3_nt: TGTGCCAGCAGCCTTTGGGGGGACACCATATATTTT
cdr3_aa: CASSLWGDTIYF
j_call: TRBJ1-3
v_call: TRBV9
d_call: NA
clone_size: NA

cdr3_nt: TGCGCCAGCAGCTTGATGGGACAGGACCAAGAGACCCAGTACTTC
cdr3_aa: CASSLMGQDQETQYF
j_call: TRBJ2-5
v_call: TRBV5-1
d_call: TRBD1
clone_size: NA

cdr3_nt: TGTGCCAGCAGCCCGAAGGGACTAGCTTACGAGCAGTACTTC
cdr3_aa: CASSPKGLAYEQYF
j_call: TRBJ2-7
v_call: TRBV11-2
d_call: TRBD2
clone_size: NA

cdr3_nt: TGTGCCAGCAGTTACAATCAGGGCGGAATTGGAAACACCATATATTTT
cdr3_aa: CASSYNQGGIGNTIYF
j_call: TRBJ1-3
v_call: TRBV6-5
d_call: NA
clone_size: NA

cdr3_nt: TGTGCCAGCATTCCGGACCGGGACAGGGGGCCGGACGAGCAGTACTTC
cdr3_aa: CASIPDRDRGPDEQYF
j_call: TRBJ2-7
v_call: TRBV11-2
d_call: TRBD1
clone_size: NA

cdr3_nt: TGCGCCAGCAGCGTGGACATACAGGGCACCAAAAACATTCAGTACTTC
cdr3_aa: CASSVDIQGTKNIQYF
j_call: TRBJ2-4
v_call: TRBV5-1
d_call: NA
clone_size: NA

cdr3_nt: TGTGCCAGCAGCATACGGACAGGGGGCACCGGGGAGCTGTTTTTT
cdr3_aa: CASSIRTGGTGELFF
j_call: TRBJ2-2
v_call: TRBV7-9
d_call: TRBD1
clone_size: NA

cdr3_nt: TGTGCCAGCAGCTCGGGACATCTCTATGGCTACACCTTC
cdr3_aa: CASSSGHLYGYTF
j_call: TRBJ1-2
v_call: TRBV7-2
d_call: NA
clone_size: NA

cdr3_nt: TGTGCCTGGAGTGGGCAGGCTGTGGAAGGCTACACCTTC
cdr3_aa: CAWSGQAVEGYTF
j_call: TRBJ1-2
v_call: TRBV30
d_call: NA
clone_size: NA

cdr3_nt: TGTGCCAGCAGTTTATCACCGGGTAGCTCCTACAATGAGCAGTTCTTC
cdr3_aa: CASSLSPGSSYNEQFF
j_call: TRBJ2-1
v_call: TRBV28
d_call: NA
clone_size: once

cdr3_nt: TGCGCCAGCAGCCAAGATCGAAGGTCGGCAGACATCCTCTCCTACGAGCAGTACTTC
cdr3_aa: CASSQDRRSADILSYEQYF
j_call: TRBJ2-7
v_call: TRBV4-3
d_call: NA
clone_size: NA

cdr3_nt: TGTGCCAGCAGCTCCCTCGGGGGGGTACGCGACGAGCAGTACTTC
cdr3_aa: CASSSLGGVRDEQYF
j_call: TRBJ2-7
v_call: TRBV7-2
d_call: TRBD2
clone_size: NA

cdr3_nt: TGTGCCAGCAGCGTATCGGGTAGCACAGATACGCAGTATTTT
cdr3_aa: CASSVSGSTDTQYF
j_call: TRBJ2-3
v_call: TRBV9
d_call: NA
clone_size: NA

cdr3_nt: TGTGCCAGCAGTTTGTCAGGGGCAAGTCCCGCTTTCTTT
cdr3_aa: CASSLSGASPAFF
j_call: TRBJ1-1
v_call: TRBV27
d_call: NA
clone_size: NA

cdr3_nt: TGTGCCACCCGGGACAGGGGCAGCGAGAATGAAAAACTGTTTTTT
cdr3_aa: CATRDRGSENEKLFF
j_call: TRBJ1-4
v_call: TRBV6-5
d_call: TRBD1
clone_size: NA

cdr3_nt: TGTGCCAGCAGCTTAACAGGGGGAAATGACGAGCAGTACTTC
cdr3_aa: CASSLTGGNDEQYF
j_call: TRBJ2-7
v_call: TRBV11-3
d_call: TRBD1
clone_size: NA

cdr3_nt: TGTGCCAGCAGTTATCCAGGGGGGACTGAAGCTTTCTTT
cdr3_aa: CASSYPGGTEAFF
j_call: TRBJ1-1
v_call: TRBV6-5
d_call: TRBD1
clone_size: NA

cdr3_nt: TGTGCCAGCAGCCAAGAAGGACTAGCGGGGGATTACAATGAGCAGTTCTTC
cdr3_aa: CASSQEGLAGDYNEQFF
j_call: TRBJ2-1
v_call: TRBV4-2
d_call: TRBD2
clone_size: once

cdr3_nt: TGTGCCAGCAGCTTAGCCGGGACTAGCGGGAGAGGCACCGGGGAGCTGTTTTTT
cdr3_aa: CASSLAGTSGRGTGELFF
j_call: TRBJ2-2
v_call: TRBV7-6
d_call: TRBD2
clone_size: NA

cdr3_nt: TGTGCCAGCAGCCTTATCACAGCGAACACTGAAGCTTTCTTT
cdr3_aa: CASSLITANTEAFF
j_call: TRBJ1-1
v_call: TRBV7-9
d_call: NA
clone_size: NA

cdr3_nt: TGTGCCAGCAGCTCCGACAGGGCGGTAGGCACTGAAGCTTTCTTT
cdr3_aa: CASSSDRAVGTEAFF
j_call: TRBJ1-1
v_call: TRBV7-9
d_call: TRBD1
clone_size: NA

cdr3_nt: TGTGCCACCACCTATATGGACAGTTTCTTCTCCTACTTC
cdr3_aa: CATTYMDSFFSYF
j_call: TRBJ2-7
v_call: TRBV2
d_call: NA
clone_size: few